One and the same sample provided the 10 T cell receptor beta chains below, sequenced in a study of blood T cell repertoires in COVID-19. Using immunoSEQ multiplex PCR, the repertoire was profiled, and TCRdb retains in-frame clones only, with some absent. The sample records about 300,000 clones, approximately 87% being singletons. Specimen: peripheral blood. These receptors were taken from a woman in her thirties or forties who had recovered from COVID-19.

This sequence joins TRBV7-2 and TRBJ1-2; 7 nucleotides line up with TRBD1. Looked up from germline, CDR1 is SGHTA and CDR2 is FQGNSA. The CDR3 has 14 amino acids. The junction had 11 bases not matched to a gene; V was cut back by 5 bases and J by 8 bases. The chain's CDR3 is CASSPLRARGGYTF. DNA of the CDR3: TGTGCCAGCAGCCCCCTCAGGGCCAGGGGGGGCTACACCTTC.

The V gene is TRBV6-6, the J gene TRBJ2-7; no definite D call. This CDR3 is 15 amino acids long. The germline CDR1 and CDR2 sequences are MNHNY and SVGAGI (reference sequence). The ends were cut back, 2 bases at V and 0 bases at J, with 11 bases in the middle. CDR3 in amino acids: CASSYLYSSSYEQYF. The CDR3 coding sequence is TGTGCCAGCAGTTACCTGTACTCTAGCTCCTACGAGCAGTACTTC.

The chain recombines TRBV27 with TRBJ1-5, with a weak D call TRBD1 (5 bases). This CDR3 contains 17 residues. Between the trimmed V and J ends, which lost 6 bases and 4 bases, there was a span of 22 bases. Germline V lookup: CDR1 MNHEY, CDR2 SMNVEV (reference sequence). The CDR3 spells CASRGGSGPQSNQPQHF. DNA of the CDR3: TGTGCCAGCAGGGGGGGGTCGGGCCCCCAGTCTAATCAGCCCCAGCATTTT.

This clone occurred a few times. The CDR3 region has the DNA TGCGCCAGCAGCTCCGGCCCAGGGTCCACCTACGAGCAGTACTTC. Protein: CASSSGPGSTYEQYF. The rearrangement joins TRBV5-1 to TRBJ2-7, with D possibly matching TRBD1 (5 bases). The CDR3 sequence is 15 residues long. Germline CDR1 SGHRS, CDR2 YFSETQ. Trimming stripped 3 bases from V and 2 bases from J, with 15 bases between.

This clone came up a few times. The rearrangement links TRBV19 to TRBJ2-7; D possibly corresponds to TRBD1 (5 bases). Germline CDR1 LNHDA, CDR2 SQIVND (reference sequence). V lost 6 bases and J 1 base, leaving 10 bases between the germline ends. The CDR3 is 13 amino acids. CDR3: CASSPDSSYEQYF. The DNA of the CDR3 is TGTGCCAGTAGCCCCGACAGTTCCTACGAGCAGTACTTC. Full variable domain (remainder filled in from reference TRBV19 and TRBJ2-7): DGGITQSPKYLFRKEGQNVTLSCEQNLNHDAMYWYRQDPGQGLRLIYYSQIVNDFQKGDIAEGYSVSREKKESFPLTVTSAQKNPTAFYLCASSPDSSYEQYFGPGTRLTVT.

V is TRBV3-1 (or the pseudogene TRBV3-2) and J is TRBJ1-1; 9 nucleotides align to TRBD1. The germline V gene has CDR1 LGHDT and CDR2 YNNKEL (reference sequence). The CDR3 is 16 residues long. Trimming took 3 bases from V and 0 from J; bases not matched to a gene: 5. The CDR3 nucleotides are TGTGCCAGCAGCCAGGGGACAGGGTGGATGAACACTGAAGCTTTCTTT. As protein: CASSQGTGWMNTEAFF.

The J gene is TRBJ2-2, the V gene TRBV30, with 7 nucleotides matching TRBD2. This CDR3 region has 14 residues. The V segment lost 8 bases and the J segment 3 bases; nucleotides outside the gene matches: 9. Germline-derived CDR1 and CDR2 are GTSNPN and SVGIG (reference sequence). The CDR3 here is CAVGGTTHTGELFF. The CDR3 DNA reads TGTGCCGTCGGGGGGACTACACACACCGGGGAGCTGTTTTTT. The full variable domain, with the rest looked up from reference TRBV30 and TRBJ2-2, is SQTIHQWPATLVQPVGSPLSLECTVEGTSNPNLYWYRQAAGRGLQLLFYSVGIGQISSEVPQNLSASRPQDRQFILSSKKLLLSDSGFYLCAVGGTTHTGELFFGEGSRLTVL.

The CDR3 sequence is CASSLAGWQGDTYEQYF. DNA of the CDR3: TGCGCCAGCAGCTTGGCTGGTTGGCAGGGGGACACCTACGAGCAGTACTTC. The chain uses TRBV5-1 and TRBJ2-7, with 7 positions matching TRBD1. The V and J ends lost 0 bases and 2 bases, in that order; junction bases with no gene match: 11. This CDR3 region has 17 residues. Germline V gene lookup returns CDR1 SGHRS and CDR2 YFSETQ.

The V call is TRBV19, the J call TRBJ1-6, with 7 positions matching TRBD1. Germline trimming cut 7 bases from V and 7 bases from J; bases unmatched to any gene: 13. The CDR3 covers 16 residues. Germline values: CDR1 LNHDA, CDR2 SQIVND (reference sequence). Here the CDR3 reads CASTLRRDSPNSPLHF. The CDR3 DNA reads TGTGCCAGTACCCTCCGCCGGGACAGCCCAAATTCACCCCTCCACTTT.

The CDR3 nucleotides read TGTGCCAGCAGCTTAGATCACACGACAGGGAACGGCTACACCTTC. Protein sequence: CASSLDHTTGNGYTF. The genes are TRBV11-3 and TRBJ1-2, with 7 bases lining up with TRBD1. The germline gives CDR1 SGHNT, CDR2 YENEEA. The CDR3 extends over 15 amino acids. J lost 8 bases, V lost 0 bases, and 9 bases had no gene match. The full variable domain, with the rest looked up from reference TRBV11-3 and TRBJ1-2, is EAGVVQSPRYKIIEKKQPVAFWCNPISGHNTLYWYLQNLGQGPELLIRYENEEAVDDSQLPKDRFSAERLKGVDSTLKIQPAELGDSAVYLCASSLDHTTGNGYTFGSGTRLTVV.